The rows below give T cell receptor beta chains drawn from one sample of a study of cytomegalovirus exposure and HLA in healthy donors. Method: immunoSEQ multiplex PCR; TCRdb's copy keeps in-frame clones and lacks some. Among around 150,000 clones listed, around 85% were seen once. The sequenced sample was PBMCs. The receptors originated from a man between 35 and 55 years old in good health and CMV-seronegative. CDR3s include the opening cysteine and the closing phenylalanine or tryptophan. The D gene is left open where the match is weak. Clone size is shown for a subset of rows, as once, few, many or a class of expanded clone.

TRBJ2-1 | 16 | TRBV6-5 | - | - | TGTGCCAGCAGTTACCTTATGGGGGGGGGCCCCGATGAGCAGTTCTTC | CASSYLMGGGPDEQFF
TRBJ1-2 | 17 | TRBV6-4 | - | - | TGTGCCAGCAGTGAAGAGGCCGGAGCAAATCCTTCGTATGGCTACACCTTC | CASSEEAGANPSYGYTF
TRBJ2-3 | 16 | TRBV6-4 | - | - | TGTGCCAGCAGTGACGACGGGACTTCGGGCACAGATACGCAGTATTTT | CASSDDGTSGTDTQYF
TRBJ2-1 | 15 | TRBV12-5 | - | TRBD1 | TGTGCTAGTGGCGAAGGGGACAGGGCTTACAATGAGCAGTTCTTC | CASGEGDRAYNEQFF
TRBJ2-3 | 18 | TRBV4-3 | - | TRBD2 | TGCGCCAGCAGCCGTGACCTACTAGCGGGAGCGGGCACAGATACGCAGTATTTT | CASSRDLLAGAGTDTQYF
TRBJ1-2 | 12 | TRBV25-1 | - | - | TGTGCCAGCAGTGAAGGAGCTTTCGGCTACACCTTC | CASSEGAFGYTF
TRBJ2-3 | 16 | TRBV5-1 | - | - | TGCGCCAGCAGCTTGTATGCGGGTACTGGCACAGATACGCAGTATTTT | CASSLYAGTGTDTQYF
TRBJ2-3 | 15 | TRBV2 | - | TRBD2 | TGTGCCAGCAGTCCTCGTAGCGGGGGGGCAGATACGCAGTATTTT | CASSPRSGGADTQYF
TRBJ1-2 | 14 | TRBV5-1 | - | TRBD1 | TGCGCCAGCAGCTTGGGGACAGGGACCTATGGCTACACCTTC | CASSLGTGTYGYTF
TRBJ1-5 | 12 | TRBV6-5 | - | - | TGTGCCACAGGGACTGCTAATCAGCCCCAGCATTTT | CATGTANQPQHF
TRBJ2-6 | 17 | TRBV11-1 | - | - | TGTGCCAGCAGCTTAGCCCTAACAGGGCGGGGGGCCAACGTCCTGACTTTC | CASSLALTGRGANVLTF
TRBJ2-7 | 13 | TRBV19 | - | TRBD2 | TGTGCCAGTAGGAGCGGGGGCCCCTACGAGCAGTACTTC | CASRSGGPYEQYF
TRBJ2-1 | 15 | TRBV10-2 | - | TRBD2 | TGCGCCAGCAGCTCTAGCGGGTCCTCCTACAATGAGCAGTTCTTC | CASSSSGSSYNEQFF
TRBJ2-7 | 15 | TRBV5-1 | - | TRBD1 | TGCGCCAGCAGCTTGGCCCCAGGGGGTGTCAACGAGCAGTACTTC | CASSLAPGGVNEQYF
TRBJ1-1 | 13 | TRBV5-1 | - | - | TGCGCCAGCAGCCTGGCCGGGGAGGCTGAAGCTTTCTTT | CASSLAGEAEAFF
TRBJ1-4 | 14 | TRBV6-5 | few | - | TGTGCCAGCAGACGACCGGGGCCGGGGGAGAAACTGTTTTTT | CASRRPGPGEKLFF
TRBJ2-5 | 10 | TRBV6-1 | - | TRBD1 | TGTGCCCAGGGGACAGGGGCCCAGTACTTC | CAQGTGAQYF
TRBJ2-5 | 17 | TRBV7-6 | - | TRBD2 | TGTGCCAGCAGCCCTACGGGAAGCGGGGGGATCCAAGAGACCCAGTACTTC | CASSPTGSGGIQETQYF
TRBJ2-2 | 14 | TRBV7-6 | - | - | TGTGCCAGCAGCTTCCGGGGGGCAGACGGGGAGCTGTTTTTT | CASSFRGADGELFF
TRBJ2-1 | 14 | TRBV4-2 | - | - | TGTGCCAGCAGCCAAGATATAACCTACAATGAGCAGTTCTTC | CASSQDITYNEQFF
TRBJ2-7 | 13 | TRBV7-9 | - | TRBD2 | TGTGCCAGCAGCTTAGTAGCGGGGTACGAGCAGTACTTC | CASSLVAGYEQYF
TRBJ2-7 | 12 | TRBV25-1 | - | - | TGTGCCAGCAGGGGGGGAACCTACGAGCAGTACTTC | CASRGGTYEQYF
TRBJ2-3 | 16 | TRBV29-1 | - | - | TGCAGCGTTGAGAAGGGGCCGAATCCTAGCACAGATACGCAGTATTTT | CSVEKGPNPSTDTQYF
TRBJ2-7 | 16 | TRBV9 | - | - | TGTGCCAGCAGCTCGAAGGGGGGGGTTAACTCCTACGAGCAGTACTTC | CASSSKGGVNSYEQYF